What follows are 21 T cell receptor beta chains derived from one specimen sequenced in a study of blood T cell repertoires in COVID-19. TCRdb's copy holds only in-frame clones and misses some; the assay was immunoSEQ multiplex PCR. The sample has approximately 340,000 clones; roughly 87% are singletons. Sequencing was done on a sample of peripheral blood. All receptors derive from a man aged 25 to 40 with COVID-19, enrolled during active disease.

The chain couples TRBV12-5 to TRBJ2-5; TRBD1 might be the D (5 bases). The germline V gene encodes CDR1 LGHNT and CDR2 FRNRAP. The CDR3 length is 16 residues. Deletions cut 0 bases from V and 5 bases from J, with 16 bases between. The CDR3 nucleotides read TGTGCTAGTGGTTTGGTAGTTTGGGTCAGGGCGGAGACCCAGTACTTC. Amino acids: CASGLVVWVRAETQYF.

The chain combines TRBV7-9 with TRBJ1-5, with 9 bases lining up with TRBD1. The CDR3 is made up of 15 amino acids. Trimming took 5 bases from V and 4 from J; bases not matched to a gene: 6. Germline loops: CDR1 SEHNR, CDR2 FQNEAQ (reference sequence). This chain's CDR3 is CASSEMDRGNQPQHF. As DNA, the CDR3 is TGTGCCAGCAGCGAGATGGACAGGGGAAATCAGCCCCAGCATTTT.

This chain uses TRBV6-5 with TRBJ2-1; 8 nucleotides line up with TRBD2. This CDR3 has 14 amino acids. Germline CDR1 MNHEY, CDR2 SVGAGI. Losses at the gene ends were 6 bases for V and 4 bases for J; bases not matched to a gene: 5. CDR3 DNA sequence: TGTGCCAGCAGCATAGCGGGGCCTTACAATGAGCAGTTCTTC. Its protein is CASSIAGPYNEQFF.

This sequence joins TRBV28 and TRBJ2-7; 7 positions agree with TRBD1. Germline-derived CDR1 and CDR2 are MDHEN and SYDVKM. Losses at the gene ends were 5 bases for V and 2 bases for J; bases not matched to a gene: 9. The CDR3 sequence is 15 residues long. The CDR3 is CASSHLSGTAYEQYF. CDR3 sequence (DNA): TGTGCCAGCAGTCACCTGTCCGGGACAGCCTACGAGCAGTACTTC.

This clone was recorded a few times. The chain employs TRBV24-1 and TRBJ2-7; weak D call: TRBD1 (5 bases). Deletions cut 2 bases from V and 6 bases from J, with 10 bases between. Germline V gene lookup returns CDR1 KGHDR and CDR2 SFDVKD. The CDR3 length is 13 residues. CDR3 in amino acids: CATSDSGRVEQYF. The CDR3 DNA follows: TGTGCCACCAGTGATTCCGGCAGGGTCGAGCAGTACTTC.

The J gene is TRBJ2-5, the V gene TRBV18, with 7 bases lining up with TRBD1. Germline V gene lookup returns CDR1 KGHSH and CDR2 LQKENI. The V and J ends lost 3 bases and 1 base, in that order; junction bases with no gene match: 8. The CDR3 covers 16 residues. Here the CDR3 DNA reads TGTGCCAGCTCACCCCTGGGGACAGAGGCCCAAGAGACCCAGTACTTC. Translated, it gives CASSPLGTEAQETQYF.

The rearrangement uses TRBV28 and TRBJ1-4; D is uncertain. The V gene lost 6 bases and the J gene lost 7 bases, with 12 bases spanning the gap. CDR3 length: 13 residues. The V gene's germline CDR1 is MDHEN and CDR2 SYDVKM. CDR3 region: CASRRREREKLFF. CDR3 in DNA: TGTGCCAGCAGGCGAAGAGAACGTGAAAAACTGTTTTTT.

Of note for this clone: A read error may account for a junction end that differs from germline. The chain couples TRBV24-1 to TRBJ2-5; D remains unclear. The germline V gene encodes CDR1 KGHDR and CDR2 SFDVKD. The CDR3 runs to 13 residues. CDR3 DNA sequence: TGTGCCACCAGTGATTTACACCAGGAGACCCAGTACTTC. Translated: CATSDLHQETQYF.

This sequence joins TRBV7-3 and TRBJ2-1, with a possible D match to TRBD2 (7 bases). The CDR3 is made up of 15 amino acids. Per the germline V gene, CDR1 is SGHTA and CDR2 is FQGTGA. Trimming pared 3 bases from V and 4 bases from J, leaving 13 bases between. The CDR3, as DNA: TGTGCCAGCAGCTTTGGGGGGGCCTGGTACAATGAGCAGTTCTTC. Protein: CASSFGGAWYNEQFF.

The CDR3 region has the DNA TGTGCCTGGAGTGTTAATGAAGCTTTCTTT. Amino acid sequence: CAWSVNEAFF. The chain recombines TRBV30 with TRBJ1-1; D is unclear. The length of the CDR3 is 10 residues. V was pared by 0 bases and J by 7 bases, with 3 bases between. Germline values: CDR1 GTSNPN, CDR2 SVGIG (reference sequence).

The chain is built from TRBV5-4 and TRBJ1-6, with TRBD1 identical over 9 bases. V lost 6 bases, J lost 4 bases, and 5 bases stayed unmatched. CDR3 length: 15 residues. Looked up from germline, CDR1 is SGHNT and CDR2 is YYREEE (reference sequence). The CDR3 region is CASKGQGGYNSPLHF. CDR3 in DNA: TGTGCCAGCAAGGGACAGGGTGGTTATAATTCACCCCTCCACTTT.

The V gene is TRBV7-6, the J gene TRBJ2-6; TRBD2 aligns across 9 bases. Germline CDR1 SGHVS, CDR2 FNYEAQ. This CDR3 region has 20 residues. With V trimmed by 2 bases and J by 0 bases, 11 bases remained unmatched. The CDR3 spells CASSLRGPAGGFSGANVLTF. In nucleotides, the CDR3 is TGTGCCAGCAGCTTACGGGGGCCCGCGGGGGGGTTCTCTGGGGCCAACGTCCTGACTTTC.

V gene TRBV5-1 combines with J gene TRBJ2-5, with D tentatively TRBD1 (6 bases). Germline CDR1 is SGHRS and CDR2 is YFSETQ. V was clipped by 0 bases and J by 2 bases, with 11 bases between them. The CDR3 has 15 amino acids. CDR3 DNA sequence: TGCGCCAGCAGCTTGGAAGGGGGAGTTCAAGAGACCCAGTACTTC. This sequence encodes CASSLEGGVQETQYF. Full variable domain (rest looked up from reference TRBV5-1 and TRBJ2-5): KAGVTQTPRYLIKTRGQQVTLSCSPISGHRSVSWYQQTPGQGLQFLFEYFSETQRNKGNFPGRFSGRQFSNSRSEMNVSTLELGDSALYLCASSLEGGVQETQYFGPGTRLLVL.

The chain carries TRBV7-9 and TRBJ2-3; 13 bases map to TRBD2. The CDR3 spans 19 residues. J gave up 2 bases and V 5 bases, and 13 bases lay outside the gene matches. Germline assignment: CDR1 SEHNR and CDR2 FQNEAQ (reference sequence). CDR3 residues: CASSARTSGGVLPTDTQYF. The CDR3 nucleotides are TGTGCCAGCAGCGCTCGAACTAGCGGGGGGGTCCTACCCACAGATACGCAGTATTTT.

This chain's CDR3 is CASSLGDRTIQPQHF. Written as DNA, the CDR3 is TGTGCCAGCAGCTTGGGGGACAGAACTATTCAGCCCCAGCATTTT. This sequence joins TRBV5-8 and TRBJ1-5, with TRBD1 matching 7 bases. Germline V lookup: CDR1 SGHTS, CDR2 YDEGEE. The CDR3 sequence is 15 residues long. Trimming took 0 bases from V and 6 from J; bases not matched to a gene: 6.

The CDR3 sequence: CAWSLINIQYF. The CDR3 coding sequence is TGTGCCTGGAGTTTAATCAACATTCAGTACTTC. The chain recombines TRBV30 with TRBJ2-4, with D hard to call. The CDR3 is 11 amino acids. Germline loops: CDR1 GTSNPN, CDR2 SVGIG (reference sequence). Trimming took 2 bases from V and 7 from J, leaving 6 bases between them.

The chain recombines TRBV15 with TRBJ1-2, with 7 positions matching TRBD1. The J segment lost 5 bases and the V segment lost 3 bases, leaving 3 bases of the junction unmatched. This CDR3 has 13 amino acids. Per germline, CDR1 LNHNV and CDR2 YYDKDF (reference sequence). CDR3 DNA: TGTGCCACCAGCAGGAGACAGGGATATGGCTACACCTTC. Amino acid sequence: CATSRRQGYGYTF.

The chain uses TRBV10-3 and TRBJ2-7; 8 bases map to TRBD2. CDR1 and CDR2 (germline): ENHRY, SYGVKD. The CDR3 has 13 residues. V shed 5 bases, J shed 2 bases, and the junction held 2 bases outside the gene matches. The CDR3 sequence is CAISRGGAYEQYF. The CDR3 bases are TGTGCCATCAGTCGGGGGGGAGCCTACGAGCAGTACTTC.

This clone was found once. The chain carries TRBV18 and TRBJ1-2; TRBD1 might be the D (6 bases). Germline CDR1 reads KGHSH; CDR2 reads LQKENI. The CDR3 runs 14 residues. V dropped 2 bases and J dropped 1 base, with 8 bases sitting between them. CDR3 protein: CASSPMDSNYGYTF. As DNA, the CDR3 is TGTGCCAGCTCACCAATGGACAGTAACTATGGCTACACCTTC.

The chain has TRBV30 and TRBJ2-7; 11 nucleotides align to TRBD1. CDR1 and CDR2 (germline): GTSNPN, SVGIG (reference sequence). This CDR3 has 15 residues. With 4 bases clipped from V and 5 bases from J, the junction kept 10 bases outside the gene matches. The CDR3 protein is CAWTWDRGFGNEQYF. The CDR3 DNA sequence: TGTGCCTGGACCTGGGACAGGGGGTTTGGTAACGAGCAGTACTTC.

The rearrangement uses TRBV27 and TRBJ2-5, with 11 bases identical to TRBD1. The V segment lost 5 bases and the J segment 11 bases; nucleotides outside the gene matches: 10. CDR1 and CDR2 from the germline V gene are MNHEY and SMNVEV (reference sequence). CDR3 size: 14 residues. In DNA form, the CDR3 reads TGTGCCAGCAGTCATCCGGGACAGGGGGACGCTCAGTACTTC. It is translated as CASSHPGQGDAQYF.